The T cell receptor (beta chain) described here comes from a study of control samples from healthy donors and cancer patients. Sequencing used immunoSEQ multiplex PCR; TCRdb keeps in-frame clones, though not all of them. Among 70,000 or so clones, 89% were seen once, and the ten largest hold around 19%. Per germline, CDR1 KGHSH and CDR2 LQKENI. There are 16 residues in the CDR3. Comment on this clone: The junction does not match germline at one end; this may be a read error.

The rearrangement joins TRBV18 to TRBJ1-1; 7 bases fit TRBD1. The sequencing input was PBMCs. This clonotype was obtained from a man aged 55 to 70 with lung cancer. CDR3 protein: CAGSPPTGWSSTEAFF. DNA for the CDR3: TGTGCCGGCTCACCACCGACAGGGTGGTCGAGCACTGAAGCTTTCTTT.